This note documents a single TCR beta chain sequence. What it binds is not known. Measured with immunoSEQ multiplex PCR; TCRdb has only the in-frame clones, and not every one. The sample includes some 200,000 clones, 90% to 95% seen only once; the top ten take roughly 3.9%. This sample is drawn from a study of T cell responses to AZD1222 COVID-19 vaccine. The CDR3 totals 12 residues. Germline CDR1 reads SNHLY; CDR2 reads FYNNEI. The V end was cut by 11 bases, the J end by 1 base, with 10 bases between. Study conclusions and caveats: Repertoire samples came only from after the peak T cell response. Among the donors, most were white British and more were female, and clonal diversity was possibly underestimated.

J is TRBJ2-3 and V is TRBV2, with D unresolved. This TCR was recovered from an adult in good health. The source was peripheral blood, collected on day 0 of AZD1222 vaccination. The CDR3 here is CACFGRTDTQYF. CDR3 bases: TGTGCCTGCTTCGGACGCACAGATACGCAGTATTTT.